This T cell receptor (beta chain) is drawn from a study of beta chain features in type 1 diabetes. Whole-study context: Across the samples, around 110,000,000 sorted cells were examined in total.

Of the isolated RNA, all was reverse transcribed, and so the sequenced material was expressed TCRB transcripts. The protocol was immunoSEQ multiplex PCR, while the TCRdb copy is restricted to in-frame clones and leaves out a portion. Here the sample spans 250,000 to 350,000 clones, around 10% being singletons. Germline V gene sequence: CDR1 SGHTA, CDR2 FQGNSA. V was shortened by 6 bases and J by 5 bases, with 9 bases between the two germline ends. This CDR3 region has 12 residues. General observations from the study: The question of HLA type influencing TCRB rearrangement was one that remained unresolved here. Type 1 diabetes patients showed a moderate but significant shortening of TCRB CDR3s in all four CD4+ subsets.

Note on this clone: Its antigen remains unidentified.

Material for sequencing was naive CD4+ T cells from blood. The chain couples TRBV7-2 to TRBJ2-3; D gene ambiguous. The origin of this receptor is a young woman in good health. CDR3 DNA sequence: TGTGCCAGCAGTCTAAATGGAGATACGCAGTATTTT. Translating it yields CASSLNGDTQYF.